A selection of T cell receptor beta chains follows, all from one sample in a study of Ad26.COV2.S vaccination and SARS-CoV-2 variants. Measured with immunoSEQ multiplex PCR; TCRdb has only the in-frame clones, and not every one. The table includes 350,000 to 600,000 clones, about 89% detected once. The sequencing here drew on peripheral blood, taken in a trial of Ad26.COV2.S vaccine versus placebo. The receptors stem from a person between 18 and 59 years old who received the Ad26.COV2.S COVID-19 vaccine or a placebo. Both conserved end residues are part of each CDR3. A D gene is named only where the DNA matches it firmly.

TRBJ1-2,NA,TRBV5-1,CASNTPGDPYGYTF
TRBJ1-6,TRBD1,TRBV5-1,CASSLAYGTGGSPLHF
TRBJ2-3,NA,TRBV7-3,CASSSSTDTQYF
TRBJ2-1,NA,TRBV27,CASSYSAGDYNEQFF
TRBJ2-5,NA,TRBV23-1,CASSQKEKRETQYF
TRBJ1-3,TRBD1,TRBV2,CASSRGQVGNTIYF
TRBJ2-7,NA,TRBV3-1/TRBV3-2,CASSQPSDGTYEQYF
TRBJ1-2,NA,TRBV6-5,CASSTLTGGGYGYTF
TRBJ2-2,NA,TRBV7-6,CAHTAGDNTGELFF
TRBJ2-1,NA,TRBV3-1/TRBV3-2,CASSLQYNEQFF
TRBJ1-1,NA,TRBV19,CASCNSGRARGEAFF
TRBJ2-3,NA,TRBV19,CASSISWADTQYF
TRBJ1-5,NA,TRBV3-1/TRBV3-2,CASSQDQAQPQHF
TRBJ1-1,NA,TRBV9,CASSVVTEINTEAFF
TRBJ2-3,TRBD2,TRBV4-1,CASSQGLAGPTDTQYF
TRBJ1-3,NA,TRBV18,CASSPQEGRSGNTIYF
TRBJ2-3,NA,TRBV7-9,CASTDRGDTQYF
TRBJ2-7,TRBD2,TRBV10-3,CAISDGLAGRQYF
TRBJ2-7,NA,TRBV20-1,CSAITGYEQYF
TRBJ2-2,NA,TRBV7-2,CASSPQPWGRTSGGELFF
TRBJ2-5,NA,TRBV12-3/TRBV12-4,CASSQTATQYF
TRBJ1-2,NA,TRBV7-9,CAQNRENYGYTF
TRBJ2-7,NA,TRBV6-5,CASSSWGYSYEQYF
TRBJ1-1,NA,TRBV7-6,CASSASIRNTEAFF
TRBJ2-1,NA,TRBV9,CASSDSLFNEQFF
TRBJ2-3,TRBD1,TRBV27,CASSLNMGQGYTDTQYF
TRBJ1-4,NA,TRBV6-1,CASSDQGNTNEKLFF
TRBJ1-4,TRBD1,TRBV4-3,CASTKDRNNEKLFF
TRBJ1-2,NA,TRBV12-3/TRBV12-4,CASSLEGARGYTF
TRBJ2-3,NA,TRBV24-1,CATSESDPDTQYF
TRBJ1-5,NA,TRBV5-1,CASSLDGRGKPQHF
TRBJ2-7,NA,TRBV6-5,CASSSSFEQYF
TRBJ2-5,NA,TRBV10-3,CAIREEGGMGETQYF
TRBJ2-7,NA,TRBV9,CASSVWDNPGEQYF
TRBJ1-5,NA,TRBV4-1,CASSQRQTNQPQHF
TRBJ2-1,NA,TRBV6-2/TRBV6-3,CASSYADNEQFF
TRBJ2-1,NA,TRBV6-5,CASSSGYSSYNEQFF
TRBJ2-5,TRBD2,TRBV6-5,CASSYTSGRGETQYF
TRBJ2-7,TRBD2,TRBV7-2,CASSKAGTSPNYEQYF
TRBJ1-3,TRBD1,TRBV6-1,CASSELLGGGNTIYF
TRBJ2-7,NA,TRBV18,CASSPRDFLGEQYF
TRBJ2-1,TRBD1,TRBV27,CASSGSGGISYNEQFF
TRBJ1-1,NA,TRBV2,CASSEEFRVQVFTEAFF
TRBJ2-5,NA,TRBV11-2,CASSLIGVVQETQYF
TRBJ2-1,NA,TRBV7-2,CASSLAAGGLNEQFF
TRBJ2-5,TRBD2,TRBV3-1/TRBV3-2,CASSQGIAGGQETQYF
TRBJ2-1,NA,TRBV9,CASSVALLPQVDEQFF
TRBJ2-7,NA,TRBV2,CASNLATYEQYF
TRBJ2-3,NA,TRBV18,CASSAGILTTDTQYF
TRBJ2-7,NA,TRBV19,CASSIVGTGTYEQYF
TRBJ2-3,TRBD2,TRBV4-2,CASSQGKSGGPTDTQYF
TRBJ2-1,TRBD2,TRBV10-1,CASSDSGLAGGRDSYNEQFF